This T cell receptor beta chain was sequenced in a study of cytomegalovirus exposure and HLA in healthy donors. Study results and caveats: Associated with HLA alleles at 0.05 false discovery rate in a later analysis were some 18,000 TCR beta sequences.

The PCR had 60 Vbeta and 13 Jbeta primers. Assay: immunoSEQ multiplex PCR; the TCRdb copy retains only in-frame clones and omits some. This table has 85,000 to 90,000 clones, approximately 90% appearing once. Concerning this clone: What it binds is not known.

V gave up 5 bases and J gave up 5 bases; unmatched junction bases: 8. Germline values: CDR1 SGHRS, CDR2 YFSETQ. This CDR3 is built from 17 residues. At collection, donors were nominally healthy, but unrecorded immune exposures were probable. The material sequenced was PBMCs. This clonotype was obtained from a man aged 18 to 30 in good health and CMV-seronegative. The chain employs TRBV5-1 and TRBJ2-1; 15 nucleotides align to TRBD2. The CDR3 protein is CASSLRTSGRAHNEQFF. The CDR3 coding sequence is TGCGCCAGCAGTCTGAGGACTAGCGGGAGGGCCCACAATGAGCAGTTCTTC.